A selection of T cell receptor beta chains follows, all from one sample in a study of blood T cell repertoires in COVID-19. TCRdb's table, derived via immunoSEQ multiplex PCR, lists solely in-frame clones and lacks some. The table has 290,000 or so clones, 65% to 90% seen once. Material: peripheral blood. These receptors were obtained from a man in his forties or fifties with active or convalescent COVID-19. The CDR3 runs from the conserved cysteine through the conserved F or W. D genes are given only for firm matches. A row's size may be missing; if present it is once, few, many or a size class.

V gene	J gene	D gene	clone size	CDR3 DNA	CDR3 protein
TRBV5-1	TRBJ2-3	TRBD2	NA	TGCGCCAGCAGCTTGGAGACGGGAGGGCCGTCAGATACGCAGTATTTT	CASSLETGGPSDTQYF
TRBV30	TRBJ2-7	TRBD1	NA	TGTGCCTGGAGTGCGGACAGGGGGTCCTACGAGCAGTACTTC	CAWSADRGSYEQYF
TRBV5-1	TRBJ1-6	TRBD1	NA	TGCGCCAGCAGCTTGTTTGCAGGGGGCAATTCACCCCTCCACTTT	CASSLFAGGNSPLHF
TRBV19	TRBJ2-5	TRBD1	NA	TGTGCCAGTAGTACCAGACAGGGGGCATCCCAAGAGACCCAGTACTTC	CASSTRQGASQETQYF
TRBV19	TRBJ2-2	TRBD2	once	TGTGCCAGTAGTCTAGCGGGAGTCACCGGGGAGCTGTTTTTT	CASSLAGVTGELFF
TRBV5-6	TRBJ2-1	TRBD2	NA	TGTGCCAGCAGCCCGGGACTAGCGTTATACAATGAGCAGTTCTTC	CASSPGLALYNEQFF
TRBV10-3	TRBJ2-7	NA	NA	TGTGCCACCCTCGCGGGCGCCCGCTACGAGCAGTACTTC	CATLAGARYEQYF
TRBV30	TRBJ1-5	TRBD1	NA	TGTGCCTGGAGTTCCGGGACAGGGGGCAATCAGCCCCAGCATTTT	CAWSSGTGGNQPQHF
TRBV11-2	TRBJ2-7	TRBD1	once	TGTGCCAGCAGCTTAGAACCAGGGGGCCCCTACGAGCAGTACTTC	CASSLEPGGPYEQYF
TRBV9	TRBJ2-3	NA	NA	TGTGCCAGCAGCGTATCTTCAGCGGCCCGCACAGATACGCAGTATTTT	CASSVSSAARTDTQYF
TRBV5-8	TRBJ1-2	NA	NA	TGTGCCAGCAGCAATCGTCGTACGGTCCTAGGCGGCTACACCTTC	CASSNRRTVLGGYTF
TRBV28	TRBJ2-1	TRBD2	NA	TGTGCCAGCAGTTTATGGAGCCCCCCCCGCGGGAGCTCCTACAATGAGCAGTTCTTC	CASSLWSPPRGSSYNEQFF
TRBV19	TRBJ1-2	TRBD1	NA	TGTGCCAGTAGTACAACCAGACAGGGTGGCTACACCTTC	CASSTTRQGGYTF
TRBV11-2	TRBJ1-1	TRBD1	NA	TGTGCCAGCAGCGACCAGGGGGGTATCACTGAAGCTTTCTTT	CASSDQGGITEAFF
TRBV5-4	TRBJ2-5	TRBD2	NA	TGTGCCAGCAGCTTCGGAGCGGGAGCGGCCCAAGAGACCCAGTACTTC	CASSFGAGAAQETQYF
TRBV27	TRBJ2-1	NA	NA	TGTGCCAGCGGACAGTCTAGGGATGAGCAGTTCTTC	CASGQSRDEQFF
TRBV29-1	TRBJ2-7	NA	NA	TGCAGCGTTGCGCAAAGGGGGAAGGACGAGCAGTACTTC	CSVAQRGKDEQYF
TRBV7-9	TRBJ1-2	NA	NA	TGTGCCAGCAGCGAAAGGACAGCTAACTATGGCTACACCTTC	CASSERTANYGYTF
TRBV7-2	TRBJ1-2	TRBD1	NA	TGTGCCAGCAGCTTTTTGGGGACAGGTCGTGGCTACACCTTC	CASSFLGTGRGYTF
TRBV6-5	TRBJ1-6	TRBD1	NA	TGTGCCAGCCTGGGGACAGGGGTCGGTAATTCACCCCTCCACTTT	CASLGTGVGNSPLHF
TRBV10-3	TRBJ2-1	TRBD1	NA	TGTGCCATCAGGGGACAGGTTAGCTCCTACAATGAGCAGTTCTTC	CAIRGQVSSYNEQFF
TRBV11-2	TRBJ2-3	TRBD2	NA	TGTGCCAGCAGCTCTTCCGGGACTAGTGTTTATACGCAGTATTTT	CASSSSGTSVYTQYF
TRBV5-1	TRBJ1-4	TRBD1	NA	TGCGCCAGCAGCACGGGACAGGCCCAATATAATGAAAAACTGTTTTTT	CASSTGQAQYNEKLFF
TRBV12-5	TRBJ1-3	NA	NA	TGTGCTAGTGGTTCCCCACAACCCTCTGGAAACACCATATATTTT	CASGSPQPSGNTIYF
TRBV28	TRBJ1-5	NA	NA	TGTGCCAGCCGACGGGAGGAGATGCAGCCCCAGCATTTT	CASRREEMQPQHF
TRBV6-1	TRBJ2-7	NA	few	TGTGCCAGCAGTGAAGCTGCACAGACCTACGAGCAGTACTTC	CASSEAAQTYEQYF
TRBV18	TRBJ1-4	TRBD1	NA	TGTGCCAGCTCACCCTTGACAGGGAGTAATGAAAAACTGTTTTTT	CASSPLTGSNEKLFF
TRBV2	TRBJ2-2	TRBD1	once	TGTGCCAGCAGTGGGGACAGGGGCAACGGCGGGGAGCTGTTTTTT	CASSGDRGNGGELFF
TRBV5-6	TRBJ2-1	TRBD2	NA	TGTGCCAGCAGCTTGAAGGGACTAGCAAGGAATGAGCAGTTCTTC	CASSLKGLARNEQFF
TRBV7-9	TRBJ2-3	TRBD2	NA	TGTGCCAGCAGCCCCGGGGGGGGCGGGAGGACAGATACGCAGTATTTT	CASSPGGGGRTDTQYF
TRBV3-1/TRBV3-2	TRBJ2-7	TRBD1	few	TGTGCCAGCAGCCAGGAGGTTGGCAGGGGGCACGAGCAGTACTTC	CASSQEVGRGHEQYF
TRBV28	TRBJ1-6	NA	NA	TGTGCCAGCAGTTTGGAACAGTATAATTCACCCCTCCACTTT	CASSLEQYNSPLHF
TRBV12-5	TRBJ2-1	NA	once	TGTGCTAGTGGTTTGTCGAATGAGCAGTTCTTC	CASGLSNEQFF
TRBV7-9	TRBJ1-1	NA	NA	TGTGCCAGCAGCACCCTTTCCGGGGGGGACACTGAAGCTTTCTTT	CASSTLSGGDTEAFF
TRBV7-9	TRBJ1-1	TRBD1	NA	TGTGCCAGCAGCCCCCTGGGGGACAGGGTGTTCGGTTGGACTGAAGCTTTCTTT	CASSPLGDRVFGWTEAFF
TRBV10-3	TRBJ2-4	NA	few	TGTGCCATCTCAGGCATTCGAGTTGTCTCGGCCAAAAACATTCAGTACTTC	CAISGIRVVSAKNIQYF
TRBV10-3	TRBJ2-3	NA	NA	TGTGCCATCAGTGAGTCGACTATTGATACGCAGTATTTT	CAISESTIDTQYF